The 3 T cell receptor beta chains listed next were all sequenced from one sample in a study of blood T cells in healthy people across ages (dated by TCRdb to between 2014 and 2017). The library was obtained by 5' RACE. Sequencing relied on an Illumina HiSeq 2500. A second roughly 6 to 12 cycle PCR used a sample-barcoded 5' primer and a J-beta primer mix. The public reads were reprocessed in TCRdb via fastp at Q25 and MiXCR, keeping in-frame beta chains. All rows with the same CDR3 protein become a single entry with the most common DNA and genes. The sample table holds some 700,000 distinct CDR3 sequences, of which around 46% were seen once. The ten largest clones represent 20% to 25% of the sample. The sequenced sample was blood. These receptors were obtained from a woman aged 55-70 years in good health.

This clonotype was seen only a few times. This sequence joins TRBV10-1 and TRBJ2-7; 10 bases match TRBD2. Germline CDR1 is WNHNN and CDR2 is SYGVQD (reference sequence). The junction had 6 bases not matched to a gene; V was cut back by 0 bases and J by 4 bases. CDR3 length equals 16 residues. The CDR3: CASSESASGRRYEQYF. CDR3 sequence (DNA): TGCGCCAGCAGTGAGTCGGCTAGCGGGAGACGGTACGAGCAGTACTTC.

The chain uses TRBV18 and TRBJ2-1; the D is unclear. The CDR3 extends over 14 amino acids. Germline V lookup: CDR1 KGHSH, CDR2 LQKENI. Trimming cost V 5 bases and J 7 bases, with 15 bases left between them. CDR3 in DNA: TGTGCCAGCTCAGCAGGAGACTTCTGGAATGAGCAGTTCTTC. Protein: CASSAGDFWNEQFF.

Only one count was recorded for this clonotype. A much larger clone sits a single nucleotide away, making a read error possible. This chain joins TRBV29-1 and TRBJ2-5; possibly TRBD1 or TRBD2 for D (7 bases each). CDR1 is SQVTM and CDR2 is ANQGSEA in the germline V gene. V lost 8 bases and J 11 bases, leaving 27 bases between the germline ends. CDR3 length equals 14 residues. CDR3 loop: CSSEGGTEGNEQYF. In DNA form, the CDR3 reads TGCAGCTCCGAGGGGGGGACAGAGGGGAATGAGCAGTACTTC.